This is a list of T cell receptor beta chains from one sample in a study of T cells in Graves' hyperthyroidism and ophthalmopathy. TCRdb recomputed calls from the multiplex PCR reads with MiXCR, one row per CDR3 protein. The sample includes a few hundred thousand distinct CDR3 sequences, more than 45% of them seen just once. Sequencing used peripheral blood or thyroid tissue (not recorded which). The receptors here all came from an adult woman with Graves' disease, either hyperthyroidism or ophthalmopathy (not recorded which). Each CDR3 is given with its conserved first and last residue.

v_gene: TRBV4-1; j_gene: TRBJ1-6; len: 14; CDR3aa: CASSQGVGNSPLHF
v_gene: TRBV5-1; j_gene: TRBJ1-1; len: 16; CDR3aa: CASSLGWANLDTEAFF
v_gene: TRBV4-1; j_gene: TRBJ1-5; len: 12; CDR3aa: CASSQVSQPQHF
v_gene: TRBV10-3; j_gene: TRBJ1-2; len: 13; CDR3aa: CAIGSDSAYGYTF
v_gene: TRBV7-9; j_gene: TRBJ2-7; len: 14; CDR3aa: CASRTGQGGREQYF
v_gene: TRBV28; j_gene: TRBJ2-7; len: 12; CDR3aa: CASSHRVAEQYF
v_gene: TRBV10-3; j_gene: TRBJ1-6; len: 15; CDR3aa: CAISDVTGPNSPLHF
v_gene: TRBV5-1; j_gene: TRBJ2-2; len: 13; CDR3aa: CASSYRETGELFF
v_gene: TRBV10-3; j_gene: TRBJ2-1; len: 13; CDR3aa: CAIGETSGHEQFF
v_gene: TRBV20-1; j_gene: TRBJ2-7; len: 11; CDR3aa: CSARDEAEQYF
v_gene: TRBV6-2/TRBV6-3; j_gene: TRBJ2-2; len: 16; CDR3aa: CASSYSNSGTTGELFF
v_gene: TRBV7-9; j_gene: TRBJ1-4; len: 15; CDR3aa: CASSMGGTGDEKLFF
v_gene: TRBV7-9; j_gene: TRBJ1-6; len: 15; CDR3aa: CASSFLAGGNSPLHF
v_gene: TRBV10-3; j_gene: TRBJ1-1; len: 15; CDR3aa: CAISESQGGTTEAFF
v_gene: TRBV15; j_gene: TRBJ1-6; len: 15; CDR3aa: CATSRPTGINSPLHF
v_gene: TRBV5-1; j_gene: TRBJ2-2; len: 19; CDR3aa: CASSLAAYGRLSSNGELFF
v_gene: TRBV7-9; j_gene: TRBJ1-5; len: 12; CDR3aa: CASSFINQPQHF
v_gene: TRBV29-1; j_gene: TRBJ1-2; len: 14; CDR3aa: CSLPPSWRGKGYTF
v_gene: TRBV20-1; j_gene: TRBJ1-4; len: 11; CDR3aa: CSARVFEKLFF
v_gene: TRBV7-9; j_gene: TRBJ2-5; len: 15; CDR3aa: CASSLAITTGETQYF
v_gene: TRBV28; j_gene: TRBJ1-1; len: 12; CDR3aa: CASSLHSGEAFF
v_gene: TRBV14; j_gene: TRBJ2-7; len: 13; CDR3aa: CASRRAGDVEQYF
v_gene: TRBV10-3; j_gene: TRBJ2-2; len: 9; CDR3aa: CANTRELFF
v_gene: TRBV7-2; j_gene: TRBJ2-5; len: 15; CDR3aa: CASSRAWDGQETQYF
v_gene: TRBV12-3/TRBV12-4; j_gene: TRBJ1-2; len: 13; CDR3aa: CASSWTSNYGYTF
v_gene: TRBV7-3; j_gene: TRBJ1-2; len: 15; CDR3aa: CASSQTRTDRGGNTF
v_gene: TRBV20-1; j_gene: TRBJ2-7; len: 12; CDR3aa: CSASPSRGEQYF
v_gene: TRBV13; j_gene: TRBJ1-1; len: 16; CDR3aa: CASSEGAGAPGTEAFF
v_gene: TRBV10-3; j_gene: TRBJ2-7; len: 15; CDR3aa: CAISEEGTSLYEQYF
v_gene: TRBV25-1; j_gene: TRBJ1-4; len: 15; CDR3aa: CASSPTTPGYEKLFF
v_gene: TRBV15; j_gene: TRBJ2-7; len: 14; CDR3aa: CATSRGFGGGEQYF
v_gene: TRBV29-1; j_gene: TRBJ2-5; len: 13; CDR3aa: CSASGTTQETQYF
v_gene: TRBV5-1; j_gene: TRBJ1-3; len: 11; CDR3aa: CASSFGNTIYF
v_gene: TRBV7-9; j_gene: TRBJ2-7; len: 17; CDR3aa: CASSSGTRGPSSYEQYF
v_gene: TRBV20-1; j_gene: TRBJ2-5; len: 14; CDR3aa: CSATLPGPLETQYF
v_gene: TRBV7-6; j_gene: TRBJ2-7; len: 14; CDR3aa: CASSPGTGDGEQYF
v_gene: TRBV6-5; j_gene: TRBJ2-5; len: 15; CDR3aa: CASSYSPFGQETQYF
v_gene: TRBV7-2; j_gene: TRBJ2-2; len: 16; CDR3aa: CASSLAARRETGELFF
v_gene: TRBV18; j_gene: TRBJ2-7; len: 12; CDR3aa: CASSPPNREQYF
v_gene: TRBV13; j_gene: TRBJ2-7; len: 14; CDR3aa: CASTVRQGNYEQYF
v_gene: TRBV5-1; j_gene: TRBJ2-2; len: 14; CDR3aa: CASSGGGSAGELFF
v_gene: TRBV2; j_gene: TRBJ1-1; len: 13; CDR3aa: CASSARGRAEAFF
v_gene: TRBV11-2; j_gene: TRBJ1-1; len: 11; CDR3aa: CGSSQGTEAFF
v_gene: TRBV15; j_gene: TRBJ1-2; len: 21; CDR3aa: CATSRDGIFSGTGSLVSGYTF
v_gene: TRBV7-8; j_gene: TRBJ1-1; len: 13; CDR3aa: CASSATTGTKAFF
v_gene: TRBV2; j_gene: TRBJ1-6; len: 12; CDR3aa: CASTRADSPLHF
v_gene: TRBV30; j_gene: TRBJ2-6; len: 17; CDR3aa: CAWHSGTGVSGANVLTF
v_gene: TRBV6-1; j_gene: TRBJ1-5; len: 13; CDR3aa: CASSEVGNQPQHF
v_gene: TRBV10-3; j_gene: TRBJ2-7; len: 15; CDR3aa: CAIRGGTYPFYEQYF
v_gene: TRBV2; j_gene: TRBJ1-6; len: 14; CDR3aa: CASSGPGLNSPLHF
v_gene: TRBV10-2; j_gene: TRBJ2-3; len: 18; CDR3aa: CASSDWGFSGRYSDTQYF
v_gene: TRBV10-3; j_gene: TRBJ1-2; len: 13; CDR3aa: CAISGKGPHGYTF